A selection of T cell receptor beta chains follows, all from one sample in a study of beta chain features in type 1 diabetes. The protocol was immunoSEQ multiplex PCR, while the TCRdb copy is restricted to in-frame clones and leaves out a portion. The sample has 300,000 to 400,000 clones, approximately 15% seen once; the top ten hold about 0.016%. Sequencing was carried out using naive CD4+ T cells from blood. These TCRs come from a woman aged 18-35 years with type 1 diabetes. CDR3s include the opening cysteine and the closing phenylalanine or tryptophan. A D gene is named only where the DNA matches it firmly. Clone size is shown for a subset of rows, as once, few, many or a class of expanded clone.

TRBJ2-5 . . TRBV21-1 TGTGCCAGCAGCAAAGGAGGACAGGGATGTAGGCACCAAGAGACCCAGTACTTC CASSKGGQGCRHQETQYF
TRBJ1-2 . . TRBV18 TGTGCCAGCTCACCCGCGGCGGGACCTGAGGGCTACACCTTC CASSPAAGPEGYTF
TRBJ2-1 few . TRBV7-9 TGTGCCAGCAGCCCCCGCAGGGTAGATGAGCAGTTCTTC CASSPRRVDEQFF
TRBJ1-2 . . TRBV19 TGTGCCAGTAGTATAGCCGGGGGGTTCGGGTATGGCTACACCTTC CASSIAGGFGYGYTF
TRBJ2-3 . . TRBV27 TGTGCCAGCAGTTCCCTAGCAGCAGATACGCAGTATTTT CASSSLAADTQYF
TRBJ2-7 few TRBD1 TRBV6-6 TGTGCCAGCCGGGACAGGGGGCATTACGAGCAGTACTTC CASRDRGHYEQYF
TRBJ2-5 . TRBD1 TRBV5-4 TGTGCCAGCAGCAGGGACAGCGGCGAGACCCAGTACTTC CASSRDSGETQYF
TRBJ2-5 few . TRBV11-2 TGTGCCAGCAGACAGGAAGGACAGCGCCTGGAGACCCAGTACTTC CASRQEGQRLETQYF
TRBJ1-2 few . TRBV28 TGTGCCAGCAGCGTTCCCCAGATCTATGGCTACACCTTC CASSVPQIYGYTF
TRBJ2-6 few TRBD1 TRBV7-9 TGTGCCAGCAGCCACCCCGGGGGGACAGGGAACTCTGGGGCCAACGTCCTGACTTTC CASSHPGGTGNSGANVLTF
TRBJ2-4 . TRBD2 TRBV25-1 TGTGCCAGCAGTGTGTGGGGAGCGGGATTCGAAAACATTCAGTACTTC CASSVWGAGFENIQYF
TRBJ2-5 few TRBD1 TRBV30 TGTGCCTGGAGTGTACACGGGACAGGGCCAGAGACCCAGTACTTC CAWSVHGTGPETQYF
TRBJ2-7 . TRBD2 TRBV11-2 TGTGCCAGCAGCTTACTCACTAGCGGGATTCGCGAGCAGTACTTC CASSLLTSGIREQYF
TRBJ2-1 . . TRBV7-2 TGTGCCAGCAGCAATCCCTTCAATGAGCAGTTCTTC CASSNPFNEQFF
TRBJ2-5 few . TRBV6-1 TGTGCCAGCAGTGAGGGCAGCCAAGAGACCCAGTACTTC CASSEGSQETQYF
TRBJ1-5 few TRBD1 TRBV5-1 TGCGCCAGCAGCGAGGGGACAGAGAATCAGCCCCAGCATTTT CASSEGTENQPQHF
TRBJ2-5 . TRBD2 TRBV2 TGTGCCAGCAGTAACCGAGCGGGAGGAGAGACCCAGTACTTC CASSNRAGGETQYF
TRBJ2-4 . . TRBV7-6 TGTGCCAGCAGCCCAGGACCCCTGAGGGTAGCCAAAAACATTCAGTACTTC CASSPGPLRVAKNIQYF
TRBJ2-7 . TRBD1 TRBV18 TGTGCCAGCTCACGGGACAGGGGGGTGTACGAGCAGTACTTC CASSRDRGVYEQYF
TRBJ2-1 few TRBD2 TRBV28 TGTGCCAGCAGCCTAGCGGACCCCTACAATGAGCAGTTCTTC CASSLADPYNEQFF
TRBJ2-1 . TRBD1 TRBV6-6 TGTGCCAGCAGTTACCGGGACAGGGTTGGGAATGAGCAGTTCTTC CASSYRDRVGNEQFF
TRBJ2-5 few . TRBV7-9 TGTGCCAGCAGCTCCGTTTCGACCCAGTACTTC CASSSVSTQYF
TRBJ2-3 few TRBD1 TRBV13 TGTGCCAGCAGCTCAGACGACAGGGAGAGGGCAGATACGCAGTATTTT CASSSDDRERADTQYF
TRBJ1-5 . . TRBV11-2 TGTGCCAGCAGCTTGGACGGACTCAATCAGCCCCAGCATTTT CASSLDGLNQPQHF
TRBJ1-2 . . TRBV4-3 TGCGCCAGCAGCCAAAGACAGGACTATGGCTACACCTTC CASSQRQDYGYTF
TRBJ2-1 . TRBD2 TRBV13 TGTGCCAGCAGCCCGGGACTAGCGGATGCTAGCTCCTACAATGAGCAGTTCTTC CASSPGLADASSYNEQFF
TRBJ2-7 few TRBD2 TRBV30 TGTGCCTGGAGTGTCGTCCGCGGGAGCCTTCGCTACGAGCAGTACTTC CAWSVVRGSLRYEQYF
TRBJ2-3 . . TRBV28 TGTGCCAGCAGGTTTAGTCCGCGGGGTACGCAGTATTTT CASRFSPRGTQYF
TRBJ2-2 few TRBD1 TRBV11-3 TGTGCCAGCAGCCCGGGACAGGGGACACCAACCGGGGAGCTGTTTTTT CASSPGQGTPTGELFF
TRBJ2-6 . TRBD1 TRBV28 TGTGCCACCCTCCGGCAGGGGGCTGGGGCCAACGTCCTGACTTTC CATLRQGAGANVLTF
TRBJ1-1 . TRBD1 TRBV18 TGTGCCAGCTCATCAATCGAGGGGGCAACTGAAGCTTTCTTT CASSSIEGATEAFF
TRBJ1-5 . . TRBV23-1 TGCGCCAGCAGTCAATGTGGGCGGCAGGGTTCGGATCAGCCCCAGCATTTT CASSQCGRQGSDQPQHF
TRBJ1-5 . . TRBV18 TGTGCCAGCTCAAGCGACAGGAATCAGCCCCAGCATTTT CASSSDRNQPQHF
TRBJ2-1 . . TRBV30 TGTGCCTGGAGTGTCCTCCGGGACTCCCGAAAGTCCCCTAATGAGCAGTTCTTC CAWSVLRDSRKSPNEQFF
TRBJ2-2 . TRBD1 TRBV5-4 TGTGCCAGCAGCTACGCAGGGACAGTGGGTTCCGGGGAGCTGTTTTTT CASSYAGTVGSGELFF
TRBJ2-3 . . TRBV7-2 TGTGCCAGCAGCTTAGAGCGTGCCACAGATACGCAGTATTTT CASSLERATDTQYF
TRBJ1-3 . . TRBV11-3 TGTGCCAGCAGCTTAGATCGCTTAACAGCTGGAAACACCATATATTTT CASSLDRLTAGNTIYF
TRBJ2-7 few TRBD2 TRBV18 TGTGCCAGCTCACCCCTACGACTAGCGGGATATGACGAGCAGTACTTC CASSPLRLAGYDEQYF
TRBJ2-1 . TRBD2 TRBV5-4 TGTGCCAGCAGGAGAGCGGGAGGTCCCTACAATGAGCAGTTCTTC CASRRAGGPYNEQFF
TRBJ2-1 few . TRBV5-6 TGTGCCAGCAGCCCGCTTGGGCGGAGGACCGACGGTAATGAGCAGTTCTTC CASSPLGRRTDGNEQFF
TRBJ2-5 . TRBD2 TRBV19 TGTGCCAGTCAGGGACTAGCGGGAGAGTCCCAGTACTTC CASQGLAGESQYF
TRBJ1-5 . . TRBV2 TGTGCCAGCAGTGAAGAAACGGGTTATCAGCCCCAGCATTTT CASSEETGYQPQHF
TRBJ2-7 . . TRBV6-5 TGTGCCAGCAGTAGGCACAGGGAGTCGTCCTACGAGCAGTACTTC CASSRHRESSYEQYF
TRBJ1-1 . . TRBV25-1 TGTGCCAGCAGCCGCCGGGGGGGAGGAACTGAAGCTTTCTTT CASSRRGGGTEAFF
TRBJ1-5 . . TRBV19 TGTGCCAGTACTCCCAGGGCTAACTATCAGCCCCAGCATTTT CASTPRANYQPQHF
TRBJ1-1 . . TRBV11-2 TGTGCCAGCAGCTCGCTGCGGAACACTGAAGCTTTCTTT CASSSLRNTEAFF
TRBJ1-5 . . TRBV2 TGTGCCAGCAGAGGCCAAGGGAGGTTTGATCAGCCCCAGCATTTT CASRGQGRFDQPQHF
TRBJ1-5 once . TRBV19 TGTGCCAGTAAAGAGTTGGGCAATCAGCCCCAGCATTTT CASKELGNQPQHF
TRBJ1-5 few . TRBV18 TGTGCCAGCTCATCGGGGCAGGGGAAGGGGAATCAGCCCCAGCATTTT CASSSGQGKGNQPQHF
TRBJ2-3 . TRBD2 TRBV5-1 TGCGCCAGCAGTGGCCCCAAGCGGGAGGCCACAGATACGCAGTATTTT CASSGPKREATDTQYF
TRBJ2-3 few TRBD1 TRBV5-1 TGCGCCAGCAGCTTGGCCGGCCGGGACAGGGTTACAGATACGCAGTATTTT CASSLAGRDRVTDTQYF
TRBJ2-3 few . TRBV15 TGTGCCACCAGCAGAGACAGGGCCACGGATACGCAGTATTTT CATSRDRATDTQYF
TRBJ2-1 . . TRBV7-9 TGTGCCAGCAGCTTAGCGGACTCTAGAGGCAATGAGCAGTTCTTC CASSLADSRGNEQFF
TRBJ2-1 . . TRBV5-1 TGCGCCAGCAGCTTGGTTGGGAGTAACAATGAGCAGTTCTTC CASSLVGSNNEQFF
TRBJ1-2 . . TRBV19 TGTGCCAGTAGTCCCGAGGAGTTCTATGGCTACACCTTC CASSPEEFYGYTF
TRBJ2-1 . TRBD2 TRBV4-1 TGCGCCAGCAGCGTCCGACTAGCCCATGAGCAGTTCTTC CASSVRLAHEQFF
TRBJ2-1 . TRBD2 TRBV5-1 TGCGCCAGCAGCTTGGAACTAGCGGGCAACAATGAGCAGTTCTTC CASSLELAGNNEQFF
TRBJ2-3 . . TRBV15 TGTGCCACCAGCAGAGATGGGCAGGGGACAGATACGCAGTATTTT CATSRDGQGTDTQYF
TRBJ2-3 few TRBD1 TRBV5-6 TGTGCCAGCAGTCTTACCGGGACAGGGGTTTTCACAGATACGCAGTATTTT CASSLTGTGVFTDTQYF
TRBJ2-7 . TRBD2 TRBV11-2 TGTGCCAGCAGTCGCCAGCGGGAGAGGTACGAGCAGTACTTC CASSRQRERYEQYF